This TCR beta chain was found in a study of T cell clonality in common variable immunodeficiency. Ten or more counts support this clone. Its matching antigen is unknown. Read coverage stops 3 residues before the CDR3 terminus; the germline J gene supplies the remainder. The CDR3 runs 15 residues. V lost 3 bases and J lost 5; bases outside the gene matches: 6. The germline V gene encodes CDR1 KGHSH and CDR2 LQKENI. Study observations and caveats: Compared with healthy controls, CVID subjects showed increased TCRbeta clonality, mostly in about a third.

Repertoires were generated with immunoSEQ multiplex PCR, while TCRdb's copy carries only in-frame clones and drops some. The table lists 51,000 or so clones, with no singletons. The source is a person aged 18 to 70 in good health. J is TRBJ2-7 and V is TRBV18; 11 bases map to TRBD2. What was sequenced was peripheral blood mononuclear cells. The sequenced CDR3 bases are TGTGCCAGCTCACCCCCTACTAGCGGGAGCCACGAG. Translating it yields CASSPPTSGSHE. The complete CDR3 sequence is CASSPPTSGSHEQYF.